The rows below give T cell receptor beta chains drawn from one sample of a study of T cells after yellow fever vaccination. MiXCR was run by TCRdb on the 5' RACE reads, yielding one entry per CDR3 protein. This table holds more than 300,000 distinct CDR3 sequences, approximately 7% found once. The specimen comprised PBMCs, sampled more than 35 days after the first yellow fever vaccination. These receptors originate from a man aged 18 to 30 who received the YFV17D yellow fever vaccine. The conserved cysteine and the conserved F or W are not part of the CDR3 here. The D gene is left open where the match is weak.

v_gene: TRBV3-1; d_gene: .; j_gene: TRBJ2-1; CDR3aa: ASSSPSLEQF
v_gene: TRBV24-1; d_gene: .; j_gene: TRBJ2-5; CDR3aa: ATSERGAGTQY
v_gene: TRBV12-3/TRBV12-4; d_gene: .; j_gene: TRBJ1-2; CDR3aa: ASTPGQHYGYT
v_gene: TRBV25-1; d_gene: .; j_gene: TRBJ2-5; CDR3aa: ASSEWEGGQQETQY
v_gene: TRBV5-8; d_gene: .; j_gene: TRBJ2-5; CDR3aa: ASSLSKETQY
v_gene: TRBV3-1; d_gene: TRBD1; j_gene: TRBJ2-5; CDR3aa: ASSQARTGRTETQY
v_gene: TRBV12-3/TRBV12-4; d_gene: .; j_gene: TRBJ2-3; CDR3aa: ASRTPEFDGDTQY
v_gene: TRBV20-1; d_gene: .; j_gene: TRBJ1-1; CDR3aa: SARTRGKEAF
v_gene: TRBV12-3/TRBV12-4; d_gene: .; j_gene: TRBJ1-2; CDR3aa: ASSLTLQSYNYGYT
v_gene: TRBV3-1; d_gene: TRBD1; j_gene: TRBJ1-2; CDR3aa: ASSPRDRGTEVYGYT
v_gene: TRBV5-6; d_gene: TRBD1; j_gene: TRBJ1-3; CDR3aa: ASSVGQGNTIY
v_gene: TRBV7-8; d_gene: .; j_gene: TRBJ1-6; CDR3aa: ASSQEATSSYNSPLH
v_gene: TRBV6-6; d_gene: TRBD2; j_gene: TRBJ2-1; CDR3aa: ASKAGAYNEQF
v_gene: TRBV5-1; d_gene: .; j_gene: TRBJ1-1; CDR3aa: ASSLPGDPEAF
v_gene: TRBV6-2/TRBV6-3; d_gene: TRBD2; j_gene: TRBJ2-3; CDR3aa: ASTLGLAGSTDTQY
v_gene: TRBV14; d_gene: .; j_gene: TRBJ1-2; CDR3aa: ASSQVLDGFYT
v_gene: TRBV7-2; d_gene: TRBD1; j_gene: TRBJ1-2; CDR3aa: ASKALGGGFGYT
v_gene: TRBV5-1; d_gene: .; j_gene: TRBJ2-3; CDR3aa: ASSLRVSGPDTQY
v_gene: TRBV7-6; d_gene: .; j_gene: TRBJ1-1; CDR3aa: ASSSWAGPTEAF
v_gene: TRBV7-2; d_gene: TRBD2; j_gene: TRBJ2-1; CDR3aa: ASTRLAGNNEQF
v_gene: TRBV12-3/TRBV12-4; d_gene: .; j_gene: TRBJ2-2; CDR3aa: ASTLNTGELF
v_gene: TRBV18; d_gene: .; j_gene: TRBJ2-3; CDR3aa: ASSLISGLEDTQY
v_gene: TRBV6-1; d_gene: TRBD1; j_gene: TRBJ2-2; CDR3aa: ASRKGAPRSGELF
v_gene: TRBV5-1; d_gene: .; j_gene: TRBJ2-1; CDR3aa: ASSYRTGDVNEQF
v_gene: TRBV20-1; d_gene: .; j_gene: TRBJ2-4; CDR3aa: SAPEGSHANIQY
v_gene: TRBV7-9; d_gene: .; j_gene: TRBJ2-5; CDR3aa: ASSSIIEETQY
v_gene: TRBV27; d_gene: .; j_gene: TRBJ1-2; CDR3aa: ASSLSVQASYGYT
v_gene: TRBV7-9; d_gene: .; j_gene: TRBJ2-1; CDR3aa: ASSYSDRSGNEQF
v_gene: TRBV6-5; d_gene: TRBD1; j_gene: TRBJ1-3; CDR3aa: ASSSPPQGALGNTIY
v_gene: TRBV5-1; d_gene: .; j_gene: TRBJ1-3; CDR3aa: ASSLEGGDFGNTIY
v_gene: TRBV28; d_gene: .; j_gene: TRBJ1-3; CDR3aa: ASSLSGSGNTIY
v_gene: TRBV28; d_gene: .; j_gene: TRBJ2-3; CDR3aa: ASSIPPGNTQY
v_gene: TRBV7-9; d_gene: .; j_gene: TRBJ1-2; CDR3aa: ASSPDVLLGGYT
v_gene: TRBV28; d_gene: .; j_gene: TRBJ2-2; CDR3aa: ASTDSAVLNTGELF
v_gene: TRBV11-2; d_gene: .; j_gene: TRBJ1-1; CDR3aa: ASSALANTEAF
v_gene: TRBV7-2; d_gene: .; j_gene: TRBJ2-5; CDR3aa: ASSSSGTYRGTQY
v_gene: TRBV4-3; d_gene: .; j_gene: TRBJ2-1; CDR3aa: ASSQESSGKYNEQF